This TCR beta chain was captured in a study of blood T cell repertoires in COVID-19. Across the study: The United States, Italy and Spain provided the acute and convalescent COVID-19 samples. Sources were T cells, B-cell-depleted T cells, or PBMCs; the material itself was cDNA or gDNA.

Participants were placed into cohorts based on the clinical history they reported. V was pared by 2 bases and J by 0 bases, with 6 bases of the junction left unmatched. The CDR3 runs 17 residues. CDR1 is SGHRS and CDR2 is YFSETQ in the germline V gene. This clone has a handful of counts. At the DNA level, this CDR3 is encoded by other sequences in the same sample as well. Per the original data handling: Reference gene primer amplification gave nucleated cell count estimates. Method: immunoSEQ multiplex PCR; TCRdb's copy keeps in-frame clones and lacks some. The D gene and trimming were derived from the DNA, and the V and J assignments and clone size from that table. The sample lists 350,000 to 500,000 clones; approximately 90% were seen once.

The receptor comes from a woman aged 18-30 years who had been exposed to COVID-19. The chain combines TRBV5-1 with TRBJ2-3; 10 positions agree with TRBD2. The specimen was PBMCs or T cells enriched from blood (not recorded which). CDR3 loop: CASSFGLAGDSTDTQYF. As DNA, the CDR3 is TGCGCCAGCAGCTTCGGGCTAGCGGGGGACAGCACAGATACGCAGTATTTT.